This TCR beta chain was recorded in a study of blood T cell repertoires in COVID-19. Study in general: From the United States, Italy and Spain came samples of acute and convalescent COVID-19. PBMCs, B-cell-depleted T cells, or T cells were the source of the cDNA or gDNA that made up the material.

The CDR3 contains 15 residues. Germline-derived CDR1 and CDR2 are LNHDA and SQIVND (reference sequence). J lost 2 bases, V lost 6 bases, and 3 bases had no gene match. Authors' analysis steps: From reference gene primer amplification, estimates of nucleated cell counts were derived. TCRdb's copy holds only in-frame clones and misses some; the assay was immunoSEQ multiplex PCR. The V and J calls and the clone size are those of that table, but D and trimming were determined from the DNA. The sample lists 120,000 to 150,000 clones, around four fifths occurring once. The J gene is TRBJ2-6, the V gene TRBV19; 8 positions agree with TRBD1. The sequencing sample was made of peripheral blood. The TCR was taken from a human donor in a cohort sampled during active COVID-19. This CDR3 is CASSDRGPGANVLTF. The CDR3 DNA reads TGTGCCAGTAGCGACAGGGGACCTGGGGCCAACGTCCTGACTTTC.